The 32 T cell receptor beta chains below come from one sample, sequenced in a study of cytomegalovirus exposure and HLA in healthy donors. The PCR made use of 60 Vbeta and 13 Jbeta primers. TCRdb's table, derived via immunoSEQ multiplex PCR, lists solely in-frame clones and lacks some. The data hold roughly 120,000 clones, with roughly 85% observed a single time. The sequencing input was PBMCs. The receptors were sampled from a man aged 25 to 40 in good health and CMV-seropositive.

This rearrangement joins TRBV6-5 to TRBJ2-2; D is perhaps TRBD2 (5 bases). Germline V lookup: CDR1 MNHEY, CDR2 SVGAGI. The CDR3 has 15 residues. V lost 7 bases to trimming and J lost 0 bases, with 12 bases between them. The DNA for the CDR3 is TGTGCCAGCACCTTGAGGGCAGCGAACACCGGGGAGCTGTTTTTT. As protein: CASTLRAANTGELFF.

V and J are TRBV28 and TRBJ2-5; the match to TRBD2 covers 9 bases. Germline V gene sequence: CDR1 MDHEN, CDR2 SYDVKM. V shed 7 bases and J 5 bases; nucleotides not matched to a gene: 8. The CDR3 length is 14 residues. For the CDR3, the DNA is TGTGCCAGCATGGAAGTAGCGGGGGCTGAGACCCAGTACTTC. It codes for CASMEVAGAETQYF.

The gene calls are TRBV11-2 and TRBJ1-1, with D unclear. The CDR3 consists of 14 residues. The V gene's germline CDR1 is SGHAT and CDR2 FQNNGV. Trimming pared 8 bases from V and 5 bases from J, leaving 18 bases between. The CDR3 protein is CASGRPTKGTEAFF. The CDR3 DNA sequence: TGTGCCAGCGGGAGACCGACAAAAGGGACTGAAGCTTTCTTT.

J is TRBJ2-5 and V is TRBV29-1, with TRBD1 matching over 7 bases. In germline, CDR1 is SQVTM, CDR2 ANQGSEA. Trimming cost V 5 bases and J 0 bases; bases outside gene matches: 9. There are 15 residues in the CDR3. CDR3 in amino acids: CSVTNRGPDQETQYF. In DNA, the CDR3 is TGCAGCGTTACCAACAGGGGTCCCGACCAAGAGACCCAGTACTTC.

This clone was counted only a few times. The V and J genes are TRBV2 and TRBJ2-7; 7 nucleotides agree with TRBD1. V shed 2 bases, J shed 3 bases, and the junction held 4 bases outside the gene matches. Germline CDR1 reads SNHLY; CDR2 reads FYNNEI. The CDR3 is 14 amino acids. The DNA of the CDR3 is TGTGCCAGCAGTGAAAGAGGGACAGTCTACGAGCAGTACTTC. Translated: CASSERGTVYEQYF. Full variable domain (rest looked up from reference TRBV2 and TRBJ2-7): EPEVTQTPSHQVTQMGQEVILRCVPISNHLYFYWYRQILGQKVEFLVSFYNNEISEKSEIFDDQFSVERPDGSNFTLKIRSTKLEDSAMYFCASSERGTVYEQYFGPGTRLTVT.

The chain uses TRBV7-3 and TRBJ2-2; D is perhaps TRBD2 (6 bases). Per the germline V gene, CDR1 is SGHTA and CDR2 is FQGTGA. This CDR3 contains 12 residues. Trimming cost V 5 bases and J 13 bases, with 14 bases left between them. The CDR3 spells CASSPRGGLLFF. CDR3 coding DNA: TGTGCCAGCAGCCCCCGGGGAGGACTGCTGTTTTTT.

This chain links TRBV14 with TRBJ1-6; a possible D gene is TRBD1 (6 bases). Deletions cut 4 bases from V and 0 bases from J, with 13 bases between. Germline V CDR1 and CDR2: SGHDN, FVKESK. The length of the CDR3 is 17 residues. CDR3 protein: CASSLRTANSYNSPLHF. CDR3 in DNA: TGTGCCAGCAGCCTCCGGACAGCAAACTCCTATAATTCACCCCTCCACTTT. Together with reference TRBV14 and TRBJ1-6, the CDR3 gives the full variable domain: EAGVTQFPSHSVIEKGQTVTLRCDPISGHDNLYWYRRVMGKEIKFLLHFVKESKQDESGMPNNRFLAERTGGTYSTLKVQPAELEDSGVYFCASSLRTANSYNSPLHFGNGTRLTVT.

The chain couples TRBV4-1 to TRBJ1-2; TRBD1 aligns across 8 bases. V lost 4 bases to trimming and J lost 0 bases; unmatched junction nucleotides: 4. The CDR3 contains 15 residues. CDR1 is MGHRA, CDR2 YSYEKL, per germline. Here the CDR3 reads CASSPTGASNYGYTF. The CDR3 DNA follows: TGCGCCAGCAGCCCGACAGGGGCTTCTAACTATGGCTACACCTTC.

Of note for this clone: The junction differs from germline at one of its ends, possibly a read error. Other DNA sequences of this sample code for an identical CDR3. The CDR3 spells CASSQGRVTGELFF. The CDR3 bases are TGTGCCAGCAGTCAGGGGAGGGTCACCGGGGAACTGTTTTTT. The chain recombines TRBV6-1 with TRBJ2-2; a possible D gene is TRBD2 (7 bases). The CDR3 extends over 14 amino acids. CDR1 is MNHNS and CDR2 is SASEGT in the germline V gene.

V and J are TRBV4-1 and TRBJ1-1; D is perhaps TRBD1 (6 bases). The CDR3 runs to 15 residues. From germline, CDR1 is MGHRA and CDR2 YSYEKL. Trimming cost V 2 bases and J 2 bases, with 12 bases left between them. The CDR3 reads CASSQQGYFNTEAFF. For the CDR3, the DNA is TGCGCCAGCAGCCAACAGGGGTATTTCAACACTGAAGCTTTCTTT.

This clone was seen a single time. The chain has TRBV6-4 and TRBJ2-7, with D unclear. Trimming removed 4 bases from V and 4 bases from J, with 8 bases in between. This CDR3 contains 12 residues. Germline V CDR1 and CDR2: MRHNA, SNTAGT. CDR3 loop: CASSGRRYEQYF. The CDR3 DNA reads as TGTGCCAGCAGTGGCAGAAGATACGAGCAGTACTTC.

With respect to this clone: The same CDR3 also results from other DNA sequences found in this sample. The chain is built from TRBV10-1 and TRBJ2-7; the match to TRBD1 covers 9 bases. Germline V CDR1 and CDR2: WNHNN, SYGVQD (reference sequence). Trimming took 6 bases from V and 5 from J; bases not matched to a gene: 8. The CDR3 is made up of 14 amino acids. CDR3 coding DNA: TGCGCCAGCAGCGGGGACAGGGATTCTGACGAGCAGTACTTC. It codes for CASSGDRDSDEQYF.

The chain carries TRBV15 and TRBJ1-5; 9 bases are a match to TRBD1. The germline V gene encodes CDR1 LNHNV and CDR2 YYDKDF (reference sequence). Germline trimming cut 4 bases from V and 3 bases from J; bases unmatched to any gene: 10. CDR3 length: 17 residues. The CDR3, as DNA: TGTGCCACCAGCAATCCTAAAACAGGGGGCTTCAATCAGCCCCAGCATTTT. Amino acid sequence: CATSNPKTGGFNQPQHF. The variable domain in full, with the rest retrieved from reference TRBV15 and TRBJ1-5, is DAMVIQNPRYQVTQFGKPVTLSCSQTLNHNVMYWYQQKSSQAPKLLFHYYDKDFNNEADTPDNFQSRRPNTSFCFLDIRSPGLGDTAMYLCATSNPKTGGFNQPQHFGDGTRLSIL.

CDR3 sequence: CASAWTAYTDTQYF. Written as DNA, the CDR3 is TGTGCCAGCGCCTGGACAGCCTACACAGATACGCAGTATTTT. The chain couples TRBV27 to TRBJ2-3, with a tentative D call TRBD1 (6 bases). V was cut by 8 bases and J by 2 bases, with 14 bases left in between. The V gene's germline CDR1 is MNHEY and CDR2 SMNVEV (reference sequence). CDR3 length: 14 amino acids.

The V call is TRBV2, the J call TRBJ1-5; D is perhaps TRBD1 (6 bases). The CDR3 extends over 15 amino acids. Trimming took 4 bases from V and 5 from J, leaving 15 bases between them. Germline assignment: CDR1 SNHLY and CDR2 FYNNEI. In DNA, the CDR3 is TGTGCCAGCAGTGTATGGGGGGGCGAGTATCAGCCCCAGCATTTT. This translates into CASSVWGGEYQPQHF.

The chain is built from TRBV29-1 and TRBJ2-5, with D possibly matching TRBD2 (6 bases). The V end was cut by 5 bases, the J end by 2 bases, with 12 bases between. The CDR3 is 13 residues long. Germline V gene lookup returns CDR1 SQVTM and CDR2 ANQGSEA. The chain's CDR3 is CSVNSGPQETQYF. The CDR3 DNA sequence: TGCAGCGTTAATAGCGGCCCACAAGAGACCCAGTACTTC.

Only one count was recorded for this clone. The V call is TRBV9, the J call TRBJ2-2, with D tentatively TRBD1 (6 bases). The germline CDR1 and CDR2 sequences are SGDLS and YYNGEE. The V end was cut by 0 bases, the J end by 3 bases, with 9 bases between. The CDR3 contains 15 residues. This chain's CDR3 is CASSVGGRDTGELFF. Here the CDR3 DNA reads TGTGCCAGCAGCGTAGGGGGGCGGGACACCGGGGAGCTGTTTTTT. The full variable domain, rest sourced from reference TRBV9 and TRBJ2-2, is DSGVTQTPKHLITATGQRVTLRCSPRSGDLSVYWYQQSLDQGLQFLIQYYNGEERAKGNILERFSAQQFPDLHSELNLSSLELGDSALYFCASSVGGRDTGELFFGEGSRLTVL.

The chain couples TRBV18 to TRBJ2-2, with D perhaps TRBD1 (5 bases). This CDR3 is built from 13 residues. Per germline, CDR1 KGHSH and CDR2 LQKENI. Trimming left V 9 bases short and J 6 bases short, with 14 bases between. CDR3 nucleotides: TGTGCCAGTTCCCGCCAGGGTGCCGGGGAGCTGTTTTTT. Protein sequence: CASSRQGAGELFF.

CDR3 in DNA: TGTGCCAGCAGTTTCCTCTCTCCAGACGAGCAGTACTTC. It codes for CASSFLSPDEQYF. The V call is TRBV28, the J call TRBJ2-7; D is ambiguous. Germline values: CDR1 MDHEN, CDR2 SYDVKM. Trimming left V 3 bases short and J 5 bases short, with 11 bases between. This CDR3 is built from 13 residues.

The CDR3 bases are TGTGCCAGCAGCATTAGCGGAGTCAATGAGCAGTTCTTC. It codes for CASSISGVNEQFF. The chain uses TRBV11-2 and TRBJ2-1, with D possibly TRBD2 on 6 matching bases. This CDR3 spans 13 amino acids. Germline CDR1 is SGHAT and CDR2 is FQNNGV. V lost 5 bases to trimming and J lost 6 bases, with 11 bases between them.

The CDR3 spells CASSLPGPYEQYF. CDR3 DNA: TGTGCCAGCAGCTTACCTGGCCCCTACGAGCAGTACTTC. J is TRBJ2-7 and V is TRBV7-9; D is ambiguous. The CDR3 sequence is 13 residues long. V was clipped by 2 bases and J by 2 bases, with 7 bases between them. CDR1 is SEHNR, CDR2 FQNEAQ, per germline (reference sequence).

The chain carries TRBV25-1 and TRBJ1-1, with 9 bases fitting TRBD1. CDR1 and CDR2 from the germline V gene are MGHDK and SYGVNS. This CDR3 contains 16 residues. J was trimmed by 10 bases and V by 5 bases; bases with no gene match: 17. As DNA, the CDR3 is TGTGCCAGCAGTTATGACCAACCGGGACAGGGAGCCGGAGCTTTCTTT. Its translation: CASSYDQPGQGAGAFF.

The rearrangement links TRBV5-1 to TRBJ1-3, with D perhaps TRBD1 (6 bases). Germline V gives CDR1 SGHRS, CDR2 YFSETQ. With 0 bases removed from V and 3 bases from J, the gap between germline ends came to 10 bases. The length of the CDR3 is 15 residues. Here the CDR3 DNA reads TGCGCCAGCAGCTTGGCGGGGGGCGATGGAAACACCATATATTTT. This gives the protein CASSLAGGDGNTIYF.

This chain links TRBV5-5 with TRBJ1-1; maybe TRBD1 (5 bases). CDR3 length: 16 residues. Looked up from germline, CDR1 is SGHKS and CDR2 is YYEKEE (reference sequence). The V end lost 0 bases, the J end lost 0 bases, and 12 bases lay between the germline ends. CDR3 amino acids: CASSLALGGLNTEAFF. In nucleotides, the CDR3 is TGTGCCAGCAGCTTGGCCCTCGGGGGATTGAACACTGAAGCTTTCTTT.

This clone was counted once. The chain uses TRBV19 and TRBJ2-7, with D unresolved. The V gene lost 2 bases and the J gene lost 1 base, with 12 bases spanning the gap. CDR3 length: 15 amino acids. Looked up from germline, CDR1 is LNHDA and CDR2 is SQIVND (reference sequence). CDR3 nucleotides: TGTGCCAGTAGTATAAGCTCCTTTACTTCCTACGAGCAGTACTTC. It is translated as CASSISSFTSYEQYF.

This chain links TRBV7-2 with TRBJ1-1; D not certain. Trimming cost V 1 base and J 6 bases, with 12 bases left between them. The CDR3 covers 14 residues. The germline CDR1 and CDR2 sequences are SGHTA and FQGNSA. The CDR3 protein is CASSLGPGFPEAFF. The DNA for the CDR3 is TGTGCCAGCAGCTTAGGTCCGGGATTCCCTGAAGCTTTCTTT.

This clone was seen a few times. The J gene is TRBJ2-7, the V gene TRBV7-3, with D tentatively TRBD1 (6 bases). There are 16 residues in the CDR3. Germline assignment: CDR1 SGHTA and CDR2 FQGTGA. Trimming shortened V by 0 bases and J by 1 base, and 13 bases separated the two germline ends. CDR3 in amino acids: CASSLTRLTGSYEQYF. In nucleotides, the CDR3 is TGTGCCAGCAGCTTAACTCGGTTGACAGGTTCCTACGAGCAGTACTTC.

The rearrangement links TRBV6-5 to TRBJ2-5; D gene uncertain. Trimming cost V 6 bases and J 1 base, with 15 bases left between them. CDR1 MNHEY and CDR2 SVGAGI come from the germline V gene. This CDR3 has 15 amino acids. CDR3 bases: TGTGCCAGCAGCCCCGCGTGGGCCTTCCAAGAGACCCAGTACTTC. Translation: CASSPAWAFQETQYF.

This clone has only a few counts. The chain carries TRBV5-1 and TRBJ2-3; 8 nucleotides agree with TRBD2. This CDR3 region has 14 residues. In germline, CDR1 is SGHRS, CDR2 YFSETQ. The trim removed 3 bases at V and 1 base at J, leaving 1 base unmatched. The CDR3 nucleotides are TGCGCCAGCAGCTCGCGGGGGGGCACAGATACGCAGTATTTT. This encodes CASSSRGGTDTQYF.

This rearrangement joins TRBV4-2 to TRBJ1-3; 7 nucleotides agree with TRBD1. The CDR3 consists of 15 residues. The J segment lost 4 bases and the V segment lost 0 bases, leaving 3 bases of the junction unmatched. CDR1 is LGHNA, CDR2 YNFKEQ, per germline. The CDR3, as DNA: TGTGCCAGCAGCCAAGATGGGGGACAGGGAAACACCATATATTTT. Protein sequence: CASSQDGGQGNTIYF.

The rearrangement links TRBV15 to TRBJ2-3; TRBD1 matches 7 bases. J lost 1 base, V lost 2 bases, and 6 bases had no gene match. The CDR3 contains 16 residues. Germline CDR1 and CDR2: LNHNV and YYDKDF (reference sequence). CDR3 coding DNA: TGTGCCACCAGCAGAAACCCCGGGACAGGCACAGATACGCAGTATTTT. It specifies CATSRNPGTGTDTQYF.

The chain recombines TRBV19 with TRBJ2-7, with 7 positions matching TRBD1. Germline loops: CDR1 LNHDA, CDR2 SQIVND (reference sequence). There are 17 residues in the CDR3. The V gene end was trimmed by 7 bases and the J gene end by 3 bases; junction bases not matched to a gene: 18. The DNA of the CDR3 is TGTGCCAGTATCCAAGCAAAACACAGACAGGGAGACTACGAGCAGTACGTC. The encoded protein is CASIQAKHRQGDYEQYV.